A selection of T cell receptor beta chains follows, all from one sample in a study of shared clonotypes between healthy human individuals. Method: immunoSEQ multiplex PCR; TCRdb's copy keeps in-frame clones and lacks some. The sample includes about 2.4 million clones, approximately 94% of them seen just once. Sequencing used naive CD4+ T cells sorted from blood. Receptors originate from a man aged 18 to 29 in good health. CDR3s include the opening cysteine and the closing phenylalanine or tryptophan. The order of the fields is V gene, D gene, clone size, J gene, CDR3 protein, CDR3 DNA. D genes are given only for firm matches. Size is omitted from some rows. Given values are once, few, many or a class for expanded clones.

TRBV5-4,TRBD2,.,TRBJ2-3,CASSHLAGGNTDTQYF,TGTGCCAGCAGCCATCTAGCGGGAGGTAACACAGATACGCAGTATTTT
TRBV10-3,.,.,TRBJ2-2,CAISELGFVAGELFF,TGTGCCATCAGTGAGTTAGGGTTTGTGGCCGGGGAGCTGTTTTTT
TRBV14,.,.,TRBJ2-3,CASSWVNTDTQYF,TGTGCCAGCAGTTGGGTAAACACAGATACGCAGTATTTT
TRBV5-4,.,few,TRBJ1-6,CASSLDSKNSPLHF,TGTGCCAGCAGCTTGGACAGCAAAAATTCACCCCTCCACTTT
TRBV7-8,.,.,TRBJ1-2,CASSSTTVHGYTF,TGTGCCAGCAGCTCAACGACAGTCCATGGCTACACCTTC
TRBV14,TRBD2,.,TRBJ2-1,CASSQASGVGQFF,TGTGCCAGCAGCCAAGCTAGCGGAGTTGGGCAGTTCTTC
TRBV11-2,.,.,TRBJ2-6,CASSLAGANVLTF,TGTGCCAGCAGCTTAGCTGGGGCCAACGTCCTGACTTTC
TRBV11-2,.,.,TRBJ1-2,CASSRIGGVKNYGYTF,TGTGCCAGCAGTCGGATAGGCGGGGTAAAGAACTATGGCTACACCTTC
TRBV19,.,.,TRBJ1-1,CASSIEGGAGNTEAFF,TGTGCCAGTAGTATAGAAGGGGGGGCAGGGAACACTGAAGCTTTCTTT
TRBV5-1,TRBD1,once,TRBJ1-1,CASSLEGYRGNTEAFF,TGCGCCAGCAGCTTGGAGGGATACAGGGGGAACACTGAAGCTTTCTTT
TRBV10-3,.,once,TRBJ2-7,CAISEGGASGSYEQYF,TGTGCCATCAGTGAGGGGGGGGCTAGCGGTAGCTACGAGCAGTACTTC
TRBV11-3,.,.,TRBJ2-1,CASSPTYADHEQFF,TGTGCCAGCAGCCCTACCTACGCGGATCATGAGCAGTTCTTC
TRBV4-1,TRBD2,.,TRBJ2-3,CASSQGLAGGTDTQYF,TGCGCCAGCAGCCAGGGACTAGCGGGAGGCACAGATACGCAGTATTTT
TRBV5-1,TRBD2,.,TRBJ2-5,CASSLGSGGPETQYF,TGCGCCAGCAGCTTGGGAAGCGGGGGACCCGAGACCCAGTACTTC
TRBV5-6,.,.,TRBJ2-1,CASSLVSAYNEQFF,TGTGCCAGCAGCTTGGTAAGTGCCTACAATGAGCAGTTCTTC
TRBV10-3,TRBD1,.,TRBJ2-5,CAIRTGTEETQYF,TGTGCCATCAGGACCGGGACAGAAGAGACCCAGTACTTC
TRBV5-1,.,.,TRBJ1-3,CASSLLQGTAGNTIYF,TGCGCCAGCAGCTTACTGCAGGGTACTGCTGGAAACACCATATATTTT
TRBV18,TRBD2,.,TRBJ2-6,CASFPIAASGSSGANVLTF,TGTGCCAGCTTCCCCATAGCGGCTAGCGGGAGCTCTGGGGCCAACGTCCTGACTTTC
TRBV28,.,.,TRBJ1-4,CASSSHGAGEKLFF,TGTGCCAGCAGTTCCCACGGGGCCGGAGAAAAACTGTTTTTT
TRBV7-2,TRBD1,.,TRBJ1-1,CASSRTGDGTEAFF,TGTGCCAGCAGCCGAACAGGGGATGGAACTGAAGCTTTCTTT
TRBV28,TRBD1,.,TRBJ1-2,CASSLRGPYGYTF,TGTGCCAGCAGTTTGAGGGGGCCCTATGGCTACACCTTC
TRBV28,.,.,TRBJ1-1,CASSSTGSYGMNTEAFF,TGTGCCAGCAGTTCAACCGGGAGTTACGGCATGAACACTGAAGCTTTCTTT
TRBV18,.,.,TRBJ1-1,CASSLDGVNTEAFF,TGTGCCAGCTCACTCGACGGGGTGAACACTGAAGCTTTCTTT
TRBV18,.,.,TRBJ2-6,CASSPQGASGANVLTF,TGTGCCAGCTCACCTCAGGGAGCCTCTGGGGCCAACGTCCTGACTTTC
TRBV6-1,.,once,TRBJ2-1,CASSETPMSSYNEQFF,TGTGCCAGCAGTGAGACTCCTATGAGCTCCTACAATGAGCAGTTCTTC
TRBV5-1,.,.,TRBJ2-3,CASSLTGRGDTQYF,TGCGCCAGCAGCTTGACAGGGAGAGGGGATACGCAGTATTTT
TRBV7-2,.,.,TRBJ2-1,CASSSYFPSPRSYNEQFF,TGTGCCAGCAGCTCCTATTTCCCATCCCCACGGTCCTACAATGAGCAGTTCTTC
TRBV18,TRBD1,.,TRBJ1-1,CASSKDRIGTEAFF,TGTGCCAGCTCAAAGGACAGGATCGGCACTGAAGCTTTCTTT
TRBV7-9,.,.,TRBJ2-7,CASSLGQAPYEQYF,TGTGCCAGCAGCTTAGGTCAGGCCCCCTACGAGCAGTACTTC
TRBV2,.,.,TRBJ2-5,CASSVASGRETQYF,TGTGCCAGCAGTGTAGCAAGTGGCCGGGAGACCCAGTACTTC
TRBV5-1,TRBD1,.,TRBJ1-1,CASSSNFQGANTEAFF,TGCGCCAGCAGCTCCAATTTCCAGGGGGCGAACACTGAAGCTTTCTTT
TRBV28,.,.,TRBJ2-3,CASSLWRGGTDTQYF,TGTGCCAGCAGTTTATGGAGAGGAGGGACAGATACGCAGTATTTT
TRBV5-1,TRBD1,once,TRBJ1-1,CASSLGGTGKNTEAFF,TGCGCCAGCAGCTTGGGAGGGACAGGGAAGAACACTGAAGCTTTCTTT
TRBV18,.,.,TRBJ2-5,CASSPTRQETQYF,TGTGCCAGCTCACCGACTAGACAAGAGACCCAGTACTTC
TRBV19,.,.,TRBJ2-2,CASSRSGTGELFF,TGTGCCAGTAGTAGGAGCGGGACCGGGGAGCTGTTTTTT
TRBV5-1,.,.,TRBJ2-7,CASSLGGSTYEQYF,TGCGCCAGCAGCTTGGGGGGATCTACCTACGAGCAGTACTTC
TRBV7-9,.,.,TRBJ1-5,CASSRRDTQPQHF,TGTGCCAGCAGCAGAAGGGACACCCAGCCCCAGCATTTT
TRBV19,.,.,TRBJ1-3,CASTPGWQRSGNTIYF,TGTGCCAGTACCCCAGGGTGGCAGCGCTCTGGAAACACCATATATTTT
TRBV25-1,TRBD1,.,TRBJ2-3,CASSERNARGKTDTQYF,TGTGCCAGCAGTGAACGCAACGCCAGGGGGAAAACAGATACGCAGTATTTT
TRBV5-1,TRBD1,.,TRBJ1-6,CASSLGGQGHSPLHF,TGCGCCAGCAGCTTGGGAGGACAGGGCCATTCACCCCTCCACTTT
TRBV10-3,.,.,TRBJ2-7,CAISESEYEQYF,TGTGCCATCAGTGAGTCGGAGTACGAGCAGTACTTC
TRBV6-9,TRBD1,.,TRBJ1-5,CASSYPGGTAYSNQPQHF,TGTGCCAGCAGTTACCCGGGCGGGACAGCTTATAGCAATCAGCCCCAGCATTTT
TRBV11-3,TRBD1,.,TRBJ1-5,CASSSRGQGLYQPQHF,TGTGCCAGCAGCTCGAGAGGACAGGGCCTCTATCAGCCCCAGCATTTT
TRBV5-8,TRBD2,.,TRBJ2-5,CASSLATSGTETQYF,TGTGCCAGCAGCTTGGCGACTAGCGGGACTGAGACCCAGTACTTC
TRBV10-3,.,.,TRBJ1-1,CAISGSGGEAFF,TGTGCCATCAGTGGTTCCGGGGGTGAAGCTTTCTTT